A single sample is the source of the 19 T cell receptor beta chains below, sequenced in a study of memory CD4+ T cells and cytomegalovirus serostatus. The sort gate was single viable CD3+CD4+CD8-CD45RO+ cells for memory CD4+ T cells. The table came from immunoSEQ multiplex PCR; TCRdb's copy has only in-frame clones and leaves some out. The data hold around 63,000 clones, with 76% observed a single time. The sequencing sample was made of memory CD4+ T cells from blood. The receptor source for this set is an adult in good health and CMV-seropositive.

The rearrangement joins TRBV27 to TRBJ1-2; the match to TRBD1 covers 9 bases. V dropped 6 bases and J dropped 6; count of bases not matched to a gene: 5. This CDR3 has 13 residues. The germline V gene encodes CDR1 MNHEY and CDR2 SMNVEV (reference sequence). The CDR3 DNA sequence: TGTGCCAGCAGGATAGGGGACAGGGATGGCTACACCTTC. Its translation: CASRIGDRDGYTF.

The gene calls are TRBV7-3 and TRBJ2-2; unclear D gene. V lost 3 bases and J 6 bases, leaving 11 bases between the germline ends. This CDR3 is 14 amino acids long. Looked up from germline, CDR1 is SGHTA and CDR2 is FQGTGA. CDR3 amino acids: CASSFTAPPGELFF. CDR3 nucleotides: TGTGCCAGCAGCTTCACGGCGCCTCCCGGGGAGCTGTTTTTT.

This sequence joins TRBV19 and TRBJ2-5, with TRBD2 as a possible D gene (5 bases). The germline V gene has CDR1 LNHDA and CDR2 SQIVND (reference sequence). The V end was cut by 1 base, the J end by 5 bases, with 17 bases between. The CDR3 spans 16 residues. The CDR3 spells CASSIGRARGMETQYF. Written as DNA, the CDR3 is TGTGCCAGTAGTATAGGAAGGGCGAGAGGGATGGAGACCCAGTACTTC.

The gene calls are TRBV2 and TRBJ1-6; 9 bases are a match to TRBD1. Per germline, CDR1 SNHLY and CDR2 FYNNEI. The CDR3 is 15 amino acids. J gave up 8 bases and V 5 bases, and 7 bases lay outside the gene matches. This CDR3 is CASSRDRVGDSPLHF. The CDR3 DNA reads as TGTGCCAGCAGTAGGGACAGGGTTGGGGATTCACCCCTCCACTTT.

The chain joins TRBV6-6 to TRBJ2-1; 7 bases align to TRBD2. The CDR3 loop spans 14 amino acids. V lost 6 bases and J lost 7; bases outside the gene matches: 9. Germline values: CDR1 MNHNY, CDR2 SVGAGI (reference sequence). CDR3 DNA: TGTGCCAGCAGCCGAGGCGGGAGCGGGAATGAGCAGTTCTTC. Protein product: CASSRGGSGNEQFF.

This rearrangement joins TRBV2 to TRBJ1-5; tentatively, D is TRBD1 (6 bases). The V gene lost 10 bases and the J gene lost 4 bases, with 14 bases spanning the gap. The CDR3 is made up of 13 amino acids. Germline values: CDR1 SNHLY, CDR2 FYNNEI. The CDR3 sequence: CANGGARNQPQHF. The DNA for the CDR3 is TGTGCCAACGGGGGGGCCCGGAATCAGCCCCAGCATTTT.

The CDR3 DNA follows: TGTGCCAGCACCCGGGCCTCCTACAATGAGCAGTTCTTC. Protein: CASTRASYNEQFF. This chain joins TRBV2 and TRBJ2-1, with D unresolved. This CDR3 is built from 13 residues. Trimming stripped 7 bases from V and 0 bases from J, with 7 bases between. Germline loops: CDR1 SNHLY, CDR2 FYNNEI.

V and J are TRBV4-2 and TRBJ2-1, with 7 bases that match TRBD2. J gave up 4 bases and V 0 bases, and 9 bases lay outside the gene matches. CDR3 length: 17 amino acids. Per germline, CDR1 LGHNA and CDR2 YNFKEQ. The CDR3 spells CASSQELTLADYNEQFF. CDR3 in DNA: TGTGCCAGCAGCCAAGAATTAACGCTAGCGGATTACAATGAGCAGTTCTTC.

CDR3 region: CASKRTRGEKLFF. CDR3 DNA sequence: TGTGCCAGTAAGAGGACAAGAGGAGAAAAACTGTTTTTT. The chain has TRBV19 and TRBJ1-4; possible D gene TRBD1, 5 bases. The ends were cut back, 7 bases at V and 8 bases at J, with 14 bases in the middle. Germline CDR1 LNHDA, CDR2 SQIVND (reference sequence). The length of the CDR3 is 13 residues.

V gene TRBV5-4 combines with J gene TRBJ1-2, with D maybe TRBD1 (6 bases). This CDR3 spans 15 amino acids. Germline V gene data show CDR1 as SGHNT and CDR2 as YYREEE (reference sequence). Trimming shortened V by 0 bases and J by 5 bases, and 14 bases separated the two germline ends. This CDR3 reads CASSLGARGKYGYTF. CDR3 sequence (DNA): TGTGCCAGCAGCTTGGGTGCCAGGGGAAAGTATGGCTACACCTTC.

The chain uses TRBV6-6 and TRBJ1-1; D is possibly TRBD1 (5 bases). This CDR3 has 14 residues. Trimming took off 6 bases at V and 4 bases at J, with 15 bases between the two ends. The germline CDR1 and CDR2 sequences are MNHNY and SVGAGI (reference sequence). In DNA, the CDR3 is TGTGCCAGCAGCGGACACCAAGGGGCCACTGAAGCTTTCTTT. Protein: CASSGHQGATEAFF.

The CDR3, as DNA: TGTGCCAGCTCACCATTCTCCGCACGAAATCAGCCCCAGCATTTT. Translating gives CASSPFSARNQPQHF. V and J are TRBV18 and TRBJ1-5; D unclear. V was clipped by 2 bases and J by 4 bases, with 12 bases between them. The CDR3 is made up of 15 amino acids. The germline CDR1 and CDR2 sequences are KGHSH and LQKENI.

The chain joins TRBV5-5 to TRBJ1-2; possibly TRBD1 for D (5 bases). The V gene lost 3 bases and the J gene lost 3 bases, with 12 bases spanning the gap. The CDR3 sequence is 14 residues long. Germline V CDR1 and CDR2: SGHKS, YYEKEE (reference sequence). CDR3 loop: CASSSYSGYYGYTF. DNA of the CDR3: TGTGCCAGCAGCTCGTATTCAGGGTACTATGGCTACACCTTC.

The DNA for the CDR3 is TGTGCCAGCAGCTTGGGGGGTAGCGGGTTGGGGGAGACCCAGTACTTC. Translated, it gives CASSLGGSGLGETQYF. The chain uses TRBV5-5 and TRBJ2-5; 7 nucleotides align to TRBD2. Per germline, CDR1 SGHKS and CDR2 YYEKEE (reference sequence). Trimming cost V 0 bases and J 5 bases; bases outside gene matches: 10. CDR3 length equals 16 residues.

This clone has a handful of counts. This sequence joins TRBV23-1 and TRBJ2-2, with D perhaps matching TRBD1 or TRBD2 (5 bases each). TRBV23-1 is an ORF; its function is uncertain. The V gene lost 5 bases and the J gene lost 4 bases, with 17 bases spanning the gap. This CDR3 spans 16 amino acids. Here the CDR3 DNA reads TGCGCCAGCAGTTCCCAAGGGGACCCGAGCACCGGGGAGCTGTTTTTT. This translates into CASSSQGDPSTGELFF.

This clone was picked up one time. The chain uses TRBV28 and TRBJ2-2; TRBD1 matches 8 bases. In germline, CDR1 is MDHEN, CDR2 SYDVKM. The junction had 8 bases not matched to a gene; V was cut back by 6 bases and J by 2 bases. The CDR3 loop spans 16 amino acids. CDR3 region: CASSPGTGPNTGELFF. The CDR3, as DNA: TGTGCCAGCAGCCCCGGGACAGGCCCTAACACCGGGGAGCTGTTTTTT. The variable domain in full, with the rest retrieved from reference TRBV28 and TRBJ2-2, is DVKVTQSSRYLVKRTGEKVFLECVQDMDHENMFWYRQDPGLGLRLIYFSYDVKMKEKGDIPEGYSVSREKKERFSLILESASTNQTSMYLCASSPGTGPNTGELFFGEGSRLTVL.

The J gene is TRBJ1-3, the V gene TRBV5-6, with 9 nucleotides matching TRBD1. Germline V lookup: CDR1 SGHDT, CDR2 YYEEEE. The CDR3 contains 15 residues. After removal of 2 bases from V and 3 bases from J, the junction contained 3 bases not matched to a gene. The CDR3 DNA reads TGTGCCAGCAGCTTACAGGGGGCAAGTGGAAACACCATATATTTT. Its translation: CASSLQGASGNTIYF.

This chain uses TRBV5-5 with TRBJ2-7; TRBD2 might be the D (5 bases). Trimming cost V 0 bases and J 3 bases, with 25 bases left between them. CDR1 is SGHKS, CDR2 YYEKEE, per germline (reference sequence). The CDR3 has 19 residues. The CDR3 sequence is CASSLAPPRAAGLFYEQYF. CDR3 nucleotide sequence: TGTGCCAGCAGCTTGGCCCCTCCTCGTGCGGCGGGCCTATTCTACGAGCAGTACTTC.

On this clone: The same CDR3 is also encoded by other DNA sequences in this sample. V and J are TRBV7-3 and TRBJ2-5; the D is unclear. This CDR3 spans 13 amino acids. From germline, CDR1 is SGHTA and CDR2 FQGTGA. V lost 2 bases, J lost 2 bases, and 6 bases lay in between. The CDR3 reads CASSLRVQETQYF. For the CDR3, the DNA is TGTGCCAGCAGCTTACGAGTACAAGAGACCCAGTACTTC.